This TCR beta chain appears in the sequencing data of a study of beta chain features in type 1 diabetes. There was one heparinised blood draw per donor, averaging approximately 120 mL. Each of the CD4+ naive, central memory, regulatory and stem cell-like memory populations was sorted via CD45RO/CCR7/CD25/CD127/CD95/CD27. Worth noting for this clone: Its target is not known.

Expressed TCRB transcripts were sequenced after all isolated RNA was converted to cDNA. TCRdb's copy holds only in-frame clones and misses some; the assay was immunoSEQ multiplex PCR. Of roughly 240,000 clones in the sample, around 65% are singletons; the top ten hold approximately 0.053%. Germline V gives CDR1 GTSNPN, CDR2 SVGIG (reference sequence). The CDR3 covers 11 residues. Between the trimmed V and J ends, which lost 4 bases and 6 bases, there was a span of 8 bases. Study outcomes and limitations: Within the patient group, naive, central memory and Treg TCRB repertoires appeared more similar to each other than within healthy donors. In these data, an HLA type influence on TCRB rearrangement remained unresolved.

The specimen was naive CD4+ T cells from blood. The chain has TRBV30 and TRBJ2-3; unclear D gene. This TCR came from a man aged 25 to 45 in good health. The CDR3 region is CAWNLWDTQYF. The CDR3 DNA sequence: TGTGCCTGGAACCTGTGGGATACGCAGTATTTT.